Below, one TCR beta chain is given with its context. The repertoire was sequenced with immunoSEQ multiplex PCR; TCRdb's copy has only in-frame clones and lacks some. The sample has fewer than 250,000 clones; about four fifths are singletons. The CDR3 consists of 16 residues. V shed 5 bases, J shed 8 bases, and the junction held 6 bases outside the gene matches. Germline loops: CDR1 SGHNT, CDR2 YENEEA. The record originates from a study of blood T cell repertoires in COVID-19. Sample: peripheral blood. The clonotype was recovered from a man aged 50-59 years with acute or convalescent COVID-19. This rearrangement joins TRBV11-3 to TRBJ2-1, with TRBD2 matching 16 bases. Here the CDR3 reads CASSRGLAGGSDEQFF. The DNA for the CDR3 is TGTGCCAGCAGCCGGGGACTAGCGGGAGGGAGCGATGAGCAGTTCTTC.